This T cell receptor beta chain is drawn from a study of blood T cell repertoires in COVID-19. Germline lookup yields CDR1 SGHTS and CDR2 YDEGEE. The CDR3 has 16 residues. V trimming: 0 bases; J trimming: 5 bases; junction bases outside the gene matches: 8. The table came from immunoSEQ multiplex PCR; TCRdb's copy has only in-frame clones and leaves some out. Of some 250,000 clones in the sample, under 90% are singletons; the top ten hold less than 4%. Source material: peripheral blood. This chain links TRBV5-8 with TRBJ1-5; TRBD1 matches 7 bases. The TCR was taken from a woman between 18 and 29 years old with acute or convalescent COVID-19. CDR3 protein: CASSLEYRGSYQPQHF. The CDR3 DNA reads as TGTGCCAGCAGCTTGGAGTACAGGGGTAGTTATCAGCCCCAGCATTTT.